This T cell receptor (beta chain) was sequenced during a study of cytomegalovirus exposure and HLA in healthy donors. Points from the study as a whole: A later analysis reported that several of the most significant clusters appeared to be linked to common viral pathogens, among them Epstein-Barr virus.

A multiplex PCR was run with 60 Vbeta primers and 13 Jbeta primers. TCRdb's table, derived via immunoSEQ multiplex PCR, lists solely in-frame clones and lacks some. Here the sample spans 150,000 or so clones, 70% to 80% being singletons. This CDR3 is built from 14 residues. V was shortened by 0 bases and J by 4 bases, with 9 bases between the two germline ends. Germline CDR1 reads MRHNA; CDR2 reads SNTAGT. As for this clone: Its specificity is unknown. Other DNA sequences in this sample translate to the same CDR3.

The receptor's source is a female donor in good health and CMV-seronegative. Sequencing used PBMCs. The chain uses TRBV6-4 and TRBJ1-1; possible D gene TRBD1, 6 bases. The CDR3 bases are TGTGCCAGCAGTGACTCTTCCAGGGGCACTGAAGCTTTCTTT. This gives the protein CASSDSSRGTEAFF.